A selection of T cell receptor beta chains follows, all from one sample in a study of post-analysis software for immune sequencing data. MiXCR, run by TCRdb on the PCR reads, gives a single entry per CDR3 protein. Here the sample spans about 820,000 distinct CDR3 sequences, under 70% being singletons. The sample taken for sequencing was blood. The receptors were gathered from a girl aged 10-17 years with multiple sclerosis. Each CDR3 is given with its conserved first and last residue. The D gene is left open where the match is weak. Not all rows give a size; the values are once, few, many and, for expanded clones, a class.

clone_size: once; v_call: TRBV18; j_call: TRBJ2-7; d_call: TRBD2; cdr3_nt: TGTGCCAGCTCACCACAGGGACTAGGGGACTACGAGCAGTACTTC; cdr3_aa: CASSPQGLGDYEQYF
clone_size: few; v_call: TRBV5-1; j_call: TRBJ1-5; d_call: -; cdr3_nt: TGCGCCAGCAGCCCAGCCCCCGCCGGCCGTAGACAGAACAATCAGCCCCAGCATTTT; cdr3_aa: CASSPAPAGRRQNNQPQHF
clone_size: -; v_call: TRBV6-1; j_call: TRBJ2-5; d_call: TRBD1; cdr3_nt: TGTGCCAGCAGGTTACAGGGGGTACAAGAGACCCAGTACTTC; cdr3_aa: CASRLQGVQETQYF
clone_size: -; v_call: TRBV9; j_call: TRBJ2-5; d_call: -; cdr3_nt: TGTGCCAGCAGCGTATCTTCGACAGAACAAGAGACCCAGTACTTC; cdr3_aa: CASSVSSTEQETQYF
clone_size: few; v_call: TRBV5-1; j_call: TRBJ2-3; d_call: -; cdr3_nt: TGCGCCAGCAGCCCCGACCCGGTGACTAGCACAGATACGCAGTATTTT; cdr3_aa: CASSPDPVTSTDTQYF
clone_size: -; v_call: TRBV4-1; j_call: TRBJ2-5; d_call: TRBD2; cdr3_nt: TGCGCCAGCAGCCAAAGAGTAGCGGGGGCCCTTGGGACCCAGTACTTC; cdr3_aa: CASSQRVAGALGTQYF
clone_size: -; v_call: TRBV5-1; j_call: TRBJ2-3; d_call: TRBD2; cdr3_nt: TGCGCCAGCAGACCGATACTAGCGGGGGGTACAGATACGCAGTATTTT; cdr3_aa: CASRPILAGGTDTQYF
clone_size: few; v_call: TRBV29-1; j_call: TRBJ1-1; d_call: -; cdr3_nt: TGCAGCGTTGACATCCCGTGGACAGCGAACACTGAAGCTTTCTTT; cdr3_aa: CSVDIPWTANTEAFF
clone_size: few; v_call: TRBV2; j_call: TRBJ2-1; d_call: -; cdr3_nt: TGTGCCAGCAGTGAAAGACAGATTTTCTACAATGAGCAGTTCTTC; cdr3_aa: CASSERQIFYNEQFF
clone_size: few; v_call: TRBV29-1; j_call: TRBJ2-1; d_call: TRBD2; cdr3_nt: TGCAGCGTCCAAGTGGGACTAGCGGGAGATGAGCAGTTCTTC; cdr3_aa: CSVQVGLAGDEQFF
clone_size: few; v_call: TRBV29-1; j_call: TRBJ2-5; d_call: -; cdr3_nt: TGCAGCGTTTGGGACAAGGAAGAGACCCAGTACTTC; cdr3_aa: CSVWDKEETQYF
clone_size: few; v_call: TRBV7-9; j_call: TRBJ2-7; d_call: TRBD1; cdr3_nt: TGTGCCAGCAGCCCCAGGGGGTATCCCCACGAGCAGTACTTC; cdr3_aa: CASSPRGYPHEQYF
clone_size: -; v_call: TRBV28; j_call: TRBJ2-7; d_call: -; cdr3_nt: TGTGCCAGCACCCCTCCCCACAGCTCCTACGAGCAGTACTTC; cdr3_aa: CASTPPHSSYEQYF
clone_size: -; v_call: TRBV20-1; j_call: TRBJ2-7; d_call: -; cdr3_nt: TGCAGTGCAAATAAACTGGTGGGGGCCGAGCAGTACTTC; cdr3_aa: CSANKLVGAEQYF
clone_size: -; v_call: TRBV24-1; j_call: TRBJ2-3; d_call: TRBD1; cdr3_nt: TGTGCCACCAGTGATTTGGGGCAGGGGGCGATTACGCAGTATTTT; cdr3_aa: CATSDLGQGAITQYF
clone_size: -; v_call: TRBV15; j_call: TRBJ2-5; d_call: -; cdr3_nt: TGTGCCACCAGCGAGGCGCCTCAAGAGACCCAGTACTTC; cdr3_aa: CATSEAPQETQYF
clone_size: -; v_call: TRBV5-1; j_call: TRBJ2-3; d_call: -; cdr3_nt: TGCGCCAGCAGCCCGGGGGTCGGGAATACGCAGTATTTT; cdr3_aa: CASSPGVGNTQYF
clone_size: -; v_call: TRBV20-1; j_call: TRBJ2-7; d_call: -; cdr3_nt: TGCAGTGCTAGAGATCCTGGGAGGTCCTACGAGCAGTACTTC; cdr3_aa: CSARDPGRSYEQYF
clone_size: few; v_call: TRBV12-3/TRBV12-4; j_call: TRBJ2-5; d_call: -; cdr3_nt: TGTGCCAGTACCCCAAGGGCGGGAGAGACCCAGTACTTC; cdr3_aa: CASTPRAGETQYF
clone_size: -; v_call: TRBV18; j_call: TRBJ2-3; d_call: TRBD1; cdr3_nt: TGTGCCAGCTCACCGACACAGGGGGCGCGTGGCACAGATACGCAGTATTTT; cdr3_aa: CASSPTQGARGTDTQYF
clone_size: -; v_call: TRBV5-1; j_call: TRBJ2-6; d_call: -; cdr3_nt: TGCGCCAGCAGCTCCCCCATTGCGGCAAGCGCTGGGGCCAACGTCCTGACTTTC; cdr3_aa: CASSSPIAASAGANVLTF
clone_size: -; v_call: TRBV11-3; j_call: TRBJ2-1; d_call: TRBD1; cdr3_nt: TGTGCCAGCAGCTTAGAGGGACAGGGGGCAGGCAATGAGCAGTTCTTC; cdr3_aa: CASSLEGQGAGNEQFF
clone_size: -; v_call: TRBV12-3/TRBV12-4; j_call: TRBJ2-1; d_call: TRBD1; cdr3_nt: TGTGCCAGCACCTCCATCGGGACAGGGGATGAGCAGTTCTTC; cdr3_aa: CASTSIGTGDEQFF
clone_size: -; v_call: TRBV20-1; j_call: TRBJ1-6; d_call: TRBD1; cdr3_nt: TGCAGTGCTAGAGATGCCCGGACAGGGATGCATTCACCCCTCCACTTT; cdr3_aa: CSARDARTGMHSPLHF
clone_size: few; v_call: TRBV5-1; j_call: TRBJ2-1; d_call: TRBD2; cdr3_nt: TGCGCCAGCAGCTTCATAGCGGGGGGGTACAATGAGCAGTTCTTC; cdr3_aa: CASSFIAGGYNEQFF
clone_size: -; v_call: TRBV20-1; j_call: TRBJ1-2; d_call: TRBD1; cdr3_nt: TGCAGTGCTAGTTCGGTGGGTAGGGGGCCTAATGGCTACACCTTC; cdr3_aa: CSASSVGRGPNGYTF
clone_size: -; v_call: TRBV5-1; j_call: TRBJ2-1; d_call: -; cdr3_nt: TGCGCCAGCAGAGTAGGGGCGGTGGGCAATGAGCAGTTCTTC; cdr3_aa: CASRVGAVGNEQFF
clone_size: -; v_call: TRBV7-9; j_call: TRBJ2-3; d_call: -; cdr3_nt: TGTGCCAGCCTTTTTTCTAGCACAGATACGCAGTATTTT; cdr3_aa: CASLFSSTDTQYF
clone_size: -; v_call: TRBV6-4; j_call: TRBJ2-1; d_call: TRBD1; cdr3_nt: TGTGCCAGCAGTGATAAAAGGACAGGGGGCTTAGGTGAGCAGTTCTTC; cdr3_aa: CASSDKRTGGLGEQFF
clone_size: -; v_call: TRBV25-1; j_call: TRBJ1-2; d_call: TRBD1; cdr3_nt: TGTGCCAGCAGACTGACAGGGACTAACTATGGCTACACCTTC; cdr3_aa: CASRLTGTNYGYTF
clone_size: few; v_call: TRBV2; j_call: TRBJ2-3; d_call: -; cdr3_nt: TGTGCCAGCAGTGAGGGACGGACGGAGGGAGATACGCAGTATTTT; cdr3_aa: CASSEGRTEGDTQYF
clone_size: few; v_call: TRBV4-2; j_call: TRBJ2-6; d_call: TRBD2; cdr3_nt: TGTGCCAGCAGCCAATTAAGTGGGAGGGCCCCTGGGGCCAACGTCCTGACTTTC; cdr3_aa: CASSQLSGRAPGANVLTF
clone_size: -; v_call: TRBV4-1; j_call: TRBJ2-3; d_call: -; cdr3_nt: TGCGCCAGCAGCCTCCCCGAGGAACCGGTACTAGCAGGCGGAGATACGCAGTATTTT; cdr3_aa: CASSLPEEPVLAGGDTQYF
clone_size: -; v_call: TRBV20-1; j_call: TRBJ2-7; d_call: TRBD2; cdr3_nt: TGCAGTGCTAGAGATGCGGGAGTCCCCTACGAGCAGTACTTC; cdr3_aa: CSARDAGVPYEQYF
clone_size: -; v_call: TRBV20-1; j_call: TRBJ2-1; d_call: TRBD2; cdr3_nt: TGCAGTGCTAGAGGTGGTTGGACTAGCGGGAGGGCCGTCTACAATGAGCAGTTCTTC; cdr3_aa: CSARGGWTSGRAVYNEQFF
clone_size: -; v_call: TRBV29-1; j_call: TRBJ1-1; d_call: -; cdr3_nt: TGCAGCGTTGAAACCTCGGGAACCACTGAAGCTTTCTTT; cdr3_aa: CSVETSGTTEAFF
clone_size: -; v_call: TRBV12-3/TRBV12-4; j_call: TRBJ1-5; d_call: -; cdr3_nt: TGTGCCAGCAGTGCCGGACAGACAGCCTATAGCAATCAGCCCCAGCATTTT; cdr3_aa: CASSAGQTAYSNQPQHF
clone_size: -; v_call: TRBV5-1; j_call: TRBJ2-5; d_call: -; cdr3_nt: TGCGCCAGCAGCTTGGGTAGCGTGGGTTTGTCGGGAGAGACCCAGTACTTC; cdr3_aa: CASSLGSVGLSGETQYF
clone_size: -; v_call: TRBV20-1; j_call: TRBJ2-1; d_call: -; cdr3_nt: TGCAGTACGGCCGGGTACAATGAGCAGTTCTTC; cdr3_aa: CSTAGYNEQFF
clone_size: -; v_call: TRBV29-1; j_call: TRBJ2-3; d_call: -; cdr3_nt: TGCAGCGCCTTACGCTCGGGACAGACTAGGACAGATACGCAGTATTTT; cdr3_aa: CSALRSGQTRTDTQYF
clone_size: -; v_call: TRBV20-1; j_call: TRBJ2-1; d_call: -; cdr3_nt: TGCAGTGCGAGTGGGCTAGAGGTCTACAATGAGCAGTTCTTC; cdr3_aa: CSASGLEVYNEQFF
clone_size: -; v_call: TRBV7-3; j_call: TRBJ2-7; d_call: -; cdr3_nt: TGTGCCAGCAGCCCCCGGGGTACCGGGTACAATGAGCAGTACTTC; cdr3_aa: CASSPRGTGYNEQYF
clone_size: -; v_call: TRBV20-1; j_call: TRBJ2-1; d_call: TRBD2; cdr3_nt: TGCAGTGCTATCACTAGCGCTGTCTATAGGAATGAGCAGTTCTTC; cdr3_aa: CSAITSAVYRNEQFF
clone_size: few; v_call: TRBV29-1; j_call: TRBJ1-1; d_call: -; cdr3_nt: TGCAGCGCCTTCCCCGGGGGGTGGAACACTGAAGCTTTCTTT; cdr3_aa: CSAFPGGWNTEAFF
clone_size: -; v_call: TRBV29-1; j_call: TRBJ1-2; d_call: -; cdr3_nt: TGCAGCGTGGGGGCCAGGGAAGCTAACTATGGCTACACCTTC; cdr3_aa: CSVGAREANYGYTF
clone_size: few; v_call: TRBV14; j_call: TRBJ2-1; d_call: -; cdr3_nt: TGTGCCAGCGGCAACCGGGACCTCTACCACAATGAGCAGTTCTTC; cdr3_aa: CASGNRDLYHNEQFF
clone_size: -; v_call: TRBV12-3/TRBV12-4; j_call: TRBJ2-1; d_call: TRBD1; cdr3_nt: TGTGCCAGCAGTTTGACAGGGGAACCCTACAATGAGCAGTTCTTC; cdr3_aa: CASSLTGEPYNEQFF